Below, 27 T cell receptor beta chains from the same sample are listed, as sequenced in a study of PD-1 blockade in classical Hodgkin lymphoma. After autologous stem cell transplantation all patients relapsed, and prior brentuximab vedotin exposure differed between cohorts. Sequencing was performed with immunoSEQ multiplex PCR; in TCRdb, only in-frame clones are kept and a portion is missing. The data show roughly 92,000 clones, with 80% to 95% seen just once and 2.8% held by the top ten. Material: peripheral blood mononuclear cells (PBMCs), obtained at baseline. Receptors were obtained from a human donor with classical Hodgkin lymphoma.

V and J are TRBV7-9 and TRBJ1-3; D remains unclear. V lost 5 bases and J lost 3, with 17 bases in between. CDR3 length equals 16 residues. Germline V gene lookup returns CDR1 SEHNR and CDR2 FQNEAQ (reference sequence). In DNA, the CDR3 is TGTGCCAGCAGCGCGCCCCTCCGGGGAGATGGAAACACCATATATTTT. This translates into CASSAPLRGDGNTIYF.

The chain recombines TRBV5-1 with TRBJ2-1; no clear D gene. Germline V gives CDR1 SGHRS, CDR2 YFSETQ. This CDR3 is 14 amino acids long. V was pared by 1 base and J by 8 bases, with 13 bases between. This chain's CDR3 is CASSLSPPEDEQFF. For the CDR3, the DNA is TGCGCCAGCAGCTTGTCGCCTCCCGAGGATGAGCAGTTCTTC.

The chain recombines TRBV9 with TRBJ2-7, with D possibly TRBD2 on 5 matching bases. CDR1 and CDR2 from the germline V gene are SGDLS and YYNGEE. The CDR3 covers 16 residues. V was cut by 0 bases and J by 4 bases, with 17 bases left in between. CDR3 loop: CASSVDEGSLGYEQYF. The CDR3 DNA reads as TGTGCCAGCAGCGTAGATGAGGGTAGTTTGGGTTACGAGCAGTACTTC.

This clone was recorded once. This chain connects TRBV19 to TRBJ2-3; no clear D gene. This CDR3 comprises 14 residues. The germline gives CDR1 LNHDA, CDR2 SQIVND (reference sequence). Trimming cost V 5 bases and J 2 bases, with 11 bases left between them. The CDR3 sequence is CASSSVQFTDTQYF. The CDR3 DNA is TGTGCCAGTAGTTCGGTCCAGTTCACAGATACGCAGTATTTT.

The V and J genes are TRBV10-3 and TRBJ2-3; 13 bases are a match to TRBD2. V was pared by 4 bases and J by 6 bases, with 7 bases of the junction left unmatched. Per germline, CDR1 ENHRY and CDR2 SYGVKD. This CDR3 comprises 16 residues. The CDR3 reads CAISVGLAGVVDTQYF. CDR3 DNA: TGTGCCATCAGTGTAGGACTAGCGGGAGTTGTGGATACGCAGTATTTT.

The chain links TRBV30 to TRBJ2-2; the match to TRBD2 covers 8 bases. CDR3 length equals 15 residues. The J segment lost 3 bases and the V segment lost 4 bases, leaving 7 bases of the junction unmatched. Per the germline V gene, CDR1 is GTSNPN and CDR2 is SVGIG (reference sequence). The DNA for the CDR3 is TGTGCCTGGAACGGGGGACTAGGGTACACCGGGGAGCTGTTTTTT. Protein: CAWNGGLGYTGELFF.

This sequence joins TRBV28 and TRBJ2-7; D is unclear. The germline V gene encodes CDR1 MDHEN and CDR2 SYDVKM. The V end lost 4 bases, the J end lost 0 bases, and 10 bases lay between the germline ends. The CDR3 spans 14 residues. The CDR3 nucleotides read TGTGCCAGCAGTTCCCCTAAAAGCTCCTACGAGCAGTACTTC. Amino acid sequence: CASSSPKSSYEQYF.

This chain connects TRBV2 to TRBJ2-5; D unresolved. The CDR3 is 11 residues long. The V end was cut by 6 bases, the J end by 2 bases, with 4 bases between. In germline, CDR1 is SNHLY, CDR2 FYNNEI. CDR3 sequence reads: CASSPQETQYF. Written as DNA, the CDR3 is TGTGCCAGCAGCCCGCAAGAGACCCAGTACTTC.

V is TRBV5-1 and J is TRBJ1-4, with D maybe TRBD1 (5 bases). The CDR3 is 13 amino acids. Trimming shortened V by 4 bases and J by 4 bases, and 8 bases separated the two germline ends. Germline CDR1 and CDR2: SGHRS and YFSETQ. The CDR3 coding sequence is TGCGCCAGCAGCAGGGGATATAATGAAAAACTGTTTTTT. The encoded protein is CASSRGYNEKLFF.

CDR3 region: CASSLDQNQPQHF. The CDR3 DNA follows: TGTGCCAGCAGCTTAGATCAAAATCAGCCCCAGCATTTT. The chain carries TRBV7-6 and TRBJ1-5, with D uncertain. Germline lookup yields CDR1 SGHVS and CDR2 FNYEAQ. The CDR3 sequence is 13 residues long. V dropped 1 base and J dropped 4 bases, with 5 bases sitting between them.

The chain has TRBV19 and TRBJ2-7; D ambiguous. The CDR3 length is 14 residues. With 5 bases removed from V and 4 bases from J, the gap between germline ends came to 15 bases. Germline CDR1 is LNHDA and CDR2 is SQIVND (reference sequence). The CDR3 sequence is CASSGLGGLYEQYF. The CDR3 DNA follows: TGTGCCAGTAGTGGGTTAGGCGGTCTTTACGAGCAGTACTTC. Complete variable domain (other parts from reference TRBV19 and TRBJ2-7): DGGITQSPKYLFRKEGQNVTLSCEQNLNHDAMYWYRQDPGQGLRLIYYSQIVNDFQKGDIAEGYSVSREKKESFPLTVTSAQKNPTAFYLCASSGLGGLYEQYFGPGTRLTVT.

This chain joins TRBV7-9 and TRBJ1-5; D gene uncertain. V lost 3 bases to trimming and J lost 4 bases, with 7 bases between them. This CDR3 contains 13 residues. Germline V gene sequence: CDR1 SEHNR, CDR2 FQNEAQ (reference sequence). In nucleotides, the CDR3 is TGTGCCAGCAGCTTGAACTTAAATCAGCCCCAGCATTTT. This encodes CASSLNLNQPQHF. Filled out from reference TRBV7-9 and TRBJ1-5, the complete variable domain reads DTGVSQNPRHKITKRGQNVTFRCDPISEHNRLYWYRQTLGQGPEFLTYFQNEAQLEKSRLLSDRFSAERPKGSFSTLEIQRTEQGDSAMYLCASSLNLNQPQHFGDGTRLSIL.

The gene calls are TRBV6-4 and TRBJ2-3, with D perhaps matching TRBD1 (6 bases). This CDR3 contains 14 residues. CDR1 MRHNA and CDR2 SNTAGT come from the germline V gene. Trimming left V 4 bases short and J 6 bases short, with 14 bases between. The CDR3 bases are TGTGCCAGCAGTGTTAAATGGACAGCGGATACGCAGTATTTT. It translates to CASSVKWTADTQYF.

The chain recombines TRBV7-6 with TRBJ2-1; TRBD2 matches 9 bases. J lost 8 bases, V lost 5 bases, and 16 bases had no gene match. CDR3 length: 17 amino acids. Germline CDR1 reads SGHVS; CDR2 reads FNYEAQ. CDR3 loop: CASSPAYAGGPGDEQFF. CDR3 sequence (DNA): TGTGCCAGCAGCCCTGCCTACGCGGGAGGGCCAGGGGATGAGCAGTTCTTC.

The chain is built from TRBV5-1 and TRBJ2-7, with 9 bases identical to TRBD1. Germline lookup yields CDR1 SGHRS and CDR2 YFSETQ. V was pared by 4 bases and J by 5 bases, with 7 bases of the junction left unmatched. This CDR3 contains 14 residues. The CDR3 sequence is CASSPSGTGHEQYF. DNA for the CDR3: TGCGCCAGCAGCCCGTCCGGGACAGGGCACGAGCAGTACTTC. Complete variable domain (other parts from reference TRBV5-1 and TRBJ2-7): KAGVTQTPRYLIKTRGQQVTLSCSPISGHRSVSWYQQTPGQGLQFLFEYFSETQRNKGNFPGRFSGRQFSNSRSEMNVSTLELGDSALYLCASSPSGTGHEQYFGPGTRLTVT.

The chain employs TRBV19 and TRBJ2-1, with TRBD2 identical over 9 bases. In germline, CDR1 is LNHDA, CDR2 SQIVND (reference sequence). CDR3 length equals 14 residues. Trimming took 10 bases from V and 3 from J; bases not matched to a gene: 7. CDR3 nucleotides: TGTGCCATACCAAGACTAGCGGTCTACAATGAGCAGTTCTTC. Translated: CAIPRLAVYNEQFF.

The V and J genes are TRBV28 and TRBJ2-7, with no clear D. The germline V gene encodes CDR1 MDHEN and CDR2 SYDVKM. The V and J ends lost 8 bases and 4 bases respectively, with 21 bases between them. The CDR3 length is 15 residues. CDR3 nucleotide sequence: TGTGCCAGCCGTCCGCCCGGGCCACCGGTGTACGAGCAGTACTTC. Translated: CASRPPGPPVYEQYF.

The genes are TRBV7-2 and TRBJ2-3; D gene uncertain. V was trimmed by 3 bases and J by 2 bases, leaving 3 bases between them. This CDR3 is built from 12 residues. Germline CDR1 is SGHTA and CDR2 is FQGNSA. CDR3: CASSFDTDTQYF. In DNA, the CDR3 is TGTGCCAGCAGCTTTGACACAGATACGCAGTATTTT.

This clone appeared a few times. This sequence joins TRBV30 and TRBJ2-7; D may be TRBD1 or TRBD2 (5 bases each). The V end lost 4 bases, the J end lost 3 bases, and 19 bases lay between the germline ends. The CDR3 spans 15 residues. Germline V gene lookup returns CDR1 GTSNPN and CDR2 SVGIG (reference sequence). This CDR3 is CAWTVGDAAVYEQYF. As DNA, the CDR3 is TGTGCCTGGACCGTGGGGGACGCTGCCGTCTACGAGCAGTACTTC.

This chain's CDR3 is CASSLSRRMNTEAFF. The CDR3 coding sequence is TGTGCCAGCAGTTTATCCCGACGGATGAACACTGAAGCTTTCTTT. The J gene is TRBJ1-1, the V gene TRBV27; no clear D gene. Germline V gene data show CDR1 as MNHEY and CDR2 as SMNVEV (reference sequence). The CDR3 is made up of 15 amino acids. Between the trimmed V and J ends, which lost 0 bases and 0 bases, there was a span of 8 bases.

V gene TRBV6-1 combines with J gene TRBJ1-1; 12 nucleotides line up with TRBD1. CDR1 MNHNS and CDR2 SASEGT come from the germline V gene. CDR3 length equals 16 residues. V lost 2 bases, J lost 4 bases, and 5 bases stayed unmatched. The CDR3 sequence: CASSERGTGGGTEAFF. In DNA form, the CDR3 reads TGTGCCAGCAGTGAAAGGGGGACAGGGGGCGGCACTGAAGCTTTCTTT.

The chain joins TRBV27 to TRBJ2-5; possible D gene TRBD2, 5 bases. Germline CDR1 is MNHEY and CDR2 is SMNVEV (reference sequence). The V gene lost 2 bases and the J gene lost 1 base, with 11 bases spanning the gap. The CDR3 has 15 residues. The chain's CDR3 is CASSLRSGVQETQYF. The DNA of the CDR3 is TGTGCCAGCAGTTTACGATCCGGGGTCCAAGAGACCCAGTACTTC.

The V call is TRBV6-1, the J call TRBJ2-3; TRBD1 matches 7 bases. Germline trimming cut 5 bases from V and 1 base from J; bases unmatched to any gene: 3. CDR1 is MNHNS, CDR2 SASEGT, per germline. CDR3 length equals 14 residues. The CDR3 DNA reads as TGTGCCAGCAGTACGGACAGGCGCACAGATACGCAGTATTTT. Residues: CASSTDRRTDTQYF.

In this sample, this clone turned up a few times. CDR3 sequence: CASSLGQLVSGNTIYF. In DNA form, the CDR3 reads TGTGCCAGCAGCCTGGGACAGCTAGTCTCTGGAAACACCATATATTTT. The V call is TRBV11-2, the J call TRBJ1-3; 7 bases fit TRBD1. The J segment lost 0 bases and the V segment lost 5 bases, leaving 7 bases of the junction unmatched. In germline, CDR1 is SGHAT, CDR2 FQNNGV. CDR3 size: 16 residues.

Only one count was recorded for this clone. The V gene is TRBV9, the J gene TRBJ2-3; no clear D. V lost 0 bases, J lost 0 bases, and 14 bases lay in between. The CDR3 runs to 17 residues. The germline V gene has CDR1 SGDLS and CDR2 YYNGEE. The chain's CDR3 is CASSVAFGPPSTDTQYF. The CDR3, as DNA: TGTGCCAGCAGCGTAGCATTCGGCCCACCTAGCACAGATACGCAGTATTTT.

J is TRBJ2-7 and V is TRBV7-9, with 9 nucleotides matching TRBD1. The CDR3 runs 14 residues. Unmatched junction bases numbered 5, after V lost 4 bases and J lost 4 bases. Germline-derived CDR1 and CDR2 are SEHNR and FQNEAQ (reference sequence). CDR3 sequence reads: CASSYTGGAYEQYF. The CDR3 DNA reads TGTGCCAGCAGCTACACAGGGGGCGCTTACGAGCAGTACTTC.

The chain uses TRBV19 and TRBJ2-3; TRBD2 agrees at 7 bases. The germline CDR1 and CDR2 sequences are LNHDA and SQIVND (reference sequence). This CDR3 is 15 amino acids long. J gave up 4 bases and V 10 bases, and 14 bases lay outside the gene matches. CDR3 nucleotides: TGTGCCACCAGGAGCGGGATTGGGGGGGCAGATACGCAGTATTTT. This encodes CATRSGIGGADTQYF.